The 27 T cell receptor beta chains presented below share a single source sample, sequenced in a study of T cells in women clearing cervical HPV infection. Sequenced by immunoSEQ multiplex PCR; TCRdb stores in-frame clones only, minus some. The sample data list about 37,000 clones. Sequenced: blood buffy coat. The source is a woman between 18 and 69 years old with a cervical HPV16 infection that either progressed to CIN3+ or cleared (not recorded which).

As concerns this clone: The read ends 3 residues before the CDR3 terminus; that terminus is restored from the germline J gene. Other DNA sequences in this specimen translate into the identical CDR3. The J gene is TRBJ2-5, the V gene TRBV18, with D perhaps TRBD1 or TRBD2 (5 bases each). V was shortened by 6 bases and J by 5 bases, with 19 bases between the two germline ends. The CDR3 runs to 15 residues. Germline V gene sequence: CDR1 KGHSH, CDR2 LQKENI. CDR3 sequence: CASSLTGGIEETQYF. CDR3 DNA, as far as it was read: TGTGCCAGCTCCCTTACAGGAGGCATCGAGGAGACC.

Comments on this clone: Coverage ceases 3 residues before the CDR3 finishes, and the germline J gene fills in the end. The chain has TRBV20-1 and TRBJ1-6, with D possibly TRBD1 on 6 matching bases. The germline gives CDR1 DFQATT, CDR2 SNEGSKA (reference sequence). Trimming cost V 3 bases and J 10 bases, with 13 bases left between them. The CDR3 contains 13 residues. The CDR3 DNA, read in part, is TGCAGTGCTAGCGTGGGGGCTAACTCACCC. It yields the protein CSASVGANSP. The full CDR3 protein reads CSASVGANSPLHF.

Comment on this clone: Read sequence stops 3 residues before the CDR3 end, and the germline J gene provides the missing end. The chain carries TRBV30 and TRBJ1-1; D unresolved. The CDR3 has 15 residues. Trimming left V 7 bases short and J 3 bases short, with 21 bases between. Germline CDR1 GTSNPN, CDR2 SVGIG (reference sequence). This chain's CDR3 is CASAPWAAGYTEAFF. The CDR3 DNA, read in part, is TGTGCCTCCGCTCCGTGGGCCGCGGGGTACACTGAA.

CDR3: CSAEGYGQETQYF. CDR3 DNA, as far as it was read: TGCAGCGCCGAGGGGTACGGGCAAGAGACC. The genes are TRBV29-1 and TRBJ2-5; perhaps D is TRBD1 or TRBD2 (5 bases each). The read gets to within 3 residues of the CDR3 end, and the germline J gene fills in the rest. Germline loops: CDR1 SQVTM, CDR2 ANQGSEA. The CDR3 runs to 13 residues. V lost 7 bases and J lost 2, with 14 bases in between.

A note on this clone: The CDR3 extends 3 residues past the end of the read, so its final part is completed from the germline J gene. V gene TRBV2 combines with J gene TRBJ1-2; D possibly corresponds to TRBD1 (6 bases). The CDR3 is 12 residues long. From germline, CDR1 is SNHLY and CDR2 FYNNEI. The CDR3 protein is CASRETGTGYTF. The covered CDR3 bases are TGTGCCAGCAGGGAAACAGGGACGGGC. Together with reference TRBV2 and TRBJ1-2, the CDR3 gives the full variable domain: EPEVTQTPSHQVTQMGQEVILRCVPISNHLYFYWYRQILGQKVEFLVSFYNNEISEKSEIFDDQFSVERPDGSNFTLKIRSTKLEDSAMYFCASRETGTGYTFGSGTRLTVV.

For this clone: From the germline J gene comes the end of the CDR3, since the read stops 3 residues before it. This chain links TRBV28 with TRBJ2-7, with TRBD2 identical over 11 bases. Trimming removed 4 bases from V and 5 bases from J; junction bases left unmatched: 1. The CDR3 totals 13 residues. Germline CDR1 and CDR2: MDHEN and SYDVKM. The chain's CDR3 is CASSSGLADEQYF. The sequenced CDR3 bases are TGTGCCAGCAGTTCGGGACTAGCGGACGAG.

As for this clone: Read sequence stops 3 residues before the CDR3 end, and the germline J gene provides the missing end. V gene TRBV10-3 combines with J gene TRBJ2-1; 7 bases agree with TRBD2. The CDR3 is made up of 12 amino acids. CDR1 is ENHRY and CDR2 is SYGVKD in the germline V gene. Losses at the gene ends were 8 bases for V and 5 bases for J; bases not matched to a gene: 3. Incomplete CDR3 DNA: TGTGCCATCGAAAGCGGGGACAATGAG. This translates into CAIESGDNE. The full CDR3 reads CAIESGDNEQFF.

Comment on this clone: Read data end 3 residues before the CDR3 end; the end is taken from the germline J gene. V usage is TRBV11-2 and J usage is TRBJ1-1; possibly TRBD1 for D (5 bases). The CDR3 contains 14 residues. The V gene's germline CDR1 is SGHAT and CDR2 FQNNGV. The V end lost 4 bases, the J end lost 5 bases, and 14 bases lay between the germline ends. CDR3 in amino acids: CASSSKGRRTEAFF. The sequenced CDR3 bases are TGTGCCAGCAGCTCGAAGGGGAGGAGGACTGAA.

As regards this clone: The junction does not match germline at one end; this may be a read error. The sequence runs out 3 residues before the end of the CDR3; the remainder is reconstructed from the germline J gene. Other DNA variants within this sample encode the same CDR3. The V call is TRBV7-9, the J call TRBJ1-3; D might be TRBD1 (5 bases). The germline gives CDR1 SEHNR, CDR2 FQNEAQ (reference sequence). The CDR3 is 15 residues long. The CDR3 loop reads CASSLGAAGGNTIYF. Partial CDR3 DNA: TGTGCCAGCAGCTTAGGTGCGGCCGGGGGAAACACG.

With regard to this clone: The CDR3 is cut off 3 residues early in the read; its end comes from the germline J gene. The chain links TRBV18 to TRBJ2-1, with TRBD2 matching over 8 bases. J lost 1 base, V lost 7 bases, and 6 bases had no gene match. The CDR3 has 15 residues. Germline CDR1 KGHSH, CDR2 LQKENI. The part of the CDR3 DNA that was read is TGTGCCAGCTACTCCGGCGGGGGGTCCTACAATGAG. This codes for CASYSGGGSYNE. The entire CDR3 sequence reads CASYSGGGSYNEQFF.

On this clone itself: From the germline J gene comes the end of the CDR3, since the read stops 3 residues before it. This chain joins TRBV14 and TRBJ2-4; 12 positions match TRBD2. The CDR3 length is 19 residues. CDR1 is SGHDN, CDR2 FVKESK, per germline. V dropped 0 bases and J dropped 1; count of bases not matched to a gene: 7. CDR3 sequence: CASSQDGLAGGPAKNIQYF. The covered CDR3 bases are TGTGCCAGCAGCCAAGATGGTCTAGCGGGGGGGCCGGCCAAAAACATT.

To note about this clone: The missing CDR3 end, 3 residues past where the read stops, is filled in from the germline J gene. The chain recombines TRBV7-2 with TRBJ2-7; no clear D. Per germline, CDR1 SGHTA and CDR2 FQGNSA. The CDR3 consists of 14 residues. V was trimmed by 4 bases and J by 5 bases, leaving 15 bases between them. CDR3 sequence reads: CASSSYSGPDEQYF. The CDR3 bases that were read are TGTGCCAGCAGCTCCTACAGTGGGCCCGACGAG.

The covered CDR3 bases are TGTGCCAGCAGTCGACAGGGATCGGCCGGGGAG. Translated, it gives CASSRQGSAGE. The complete CDR3 sequence is CASSRQGSAGELFF. J is TRBJ2-2 and V is TRBV7-7; 7 nucleotides agree with TRBD1. The read ends 3 residues early relative to the CDR3; the germline J gene fills the gap. CDR1 SSHAT and CDR2 FNYEAQ come from the germline V gene (reference sequence). After removal of 6 bases from V and 6 bases from J, the junction contained 7 bases not matched to a gene. CDR3 length: 14 residues.

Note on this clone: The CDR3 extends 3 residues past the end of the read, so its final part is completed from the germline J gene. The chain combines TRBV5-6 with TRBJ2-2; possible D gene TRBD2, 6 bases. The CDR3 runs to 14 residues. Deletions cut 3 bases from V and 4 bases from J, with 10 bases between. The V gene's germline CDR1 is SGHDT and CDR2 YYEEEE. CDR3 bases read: TGTGCCAGCAGCTGGGGACTGAGCACCGGGGAG. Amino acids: CASSWGLSTGE. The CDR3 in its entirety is CASSWGLSTGELFF.

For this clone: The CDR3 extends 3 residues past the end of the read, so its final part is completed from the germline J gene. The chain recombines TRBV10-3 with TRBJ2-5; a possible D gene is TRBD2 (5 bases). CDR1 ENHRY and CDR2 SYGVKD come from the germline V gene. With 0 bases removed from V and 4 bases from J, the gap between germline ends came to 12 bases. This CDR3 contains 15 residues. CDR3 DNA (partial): TGTGCCATCAGTGAGTCACGGGGTAGTAGAGAGACC. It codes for CAISESRGSRET. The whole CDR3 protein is CAISESRGSRETQYF.

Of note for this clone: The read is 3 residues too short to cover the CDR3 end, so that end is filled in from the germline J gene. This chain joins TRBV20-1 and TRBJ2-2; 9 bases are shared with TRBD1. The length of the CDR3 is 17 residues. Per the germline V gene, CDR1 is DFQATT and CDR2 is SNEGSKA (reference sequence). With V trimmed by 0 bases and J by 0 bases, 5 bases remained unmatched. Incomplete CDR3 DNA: TGCAGTGCTAGAGAGCCGAGACAGGGGGCGAACACCGGGGAG. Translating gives CSAREPRQGANTGE. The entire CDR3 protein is CSAREPRQGANTGELFF.

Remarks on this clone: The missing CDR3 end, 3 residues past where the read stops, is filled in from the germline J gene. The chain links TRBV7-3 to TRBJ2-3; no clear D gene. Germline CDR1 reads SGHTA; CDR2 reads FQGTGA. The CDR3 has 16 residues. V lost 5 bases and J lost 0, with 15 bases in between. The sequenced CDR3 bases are TGTGCCAGCAGCCCCACGCCGGGTACTAGCACAGATACG. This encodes CASSPTPGTSTDT. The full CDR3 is CASSPTPGTSTDTQYF.

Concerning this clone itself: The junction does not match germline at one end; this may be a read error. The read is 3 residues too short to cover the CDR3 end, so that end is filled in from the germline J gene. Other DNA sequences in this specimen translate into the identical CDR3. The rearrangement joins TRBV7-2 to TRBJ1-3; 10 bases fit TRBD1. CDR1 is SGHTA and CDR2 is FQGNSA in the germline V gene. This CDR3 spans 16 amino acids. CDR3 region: CASSLAGTGVGNTIYF. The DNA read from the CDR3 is TGTGCCAGCAGCTTAGCGGGGACAGGGGTCGGAAACACA.

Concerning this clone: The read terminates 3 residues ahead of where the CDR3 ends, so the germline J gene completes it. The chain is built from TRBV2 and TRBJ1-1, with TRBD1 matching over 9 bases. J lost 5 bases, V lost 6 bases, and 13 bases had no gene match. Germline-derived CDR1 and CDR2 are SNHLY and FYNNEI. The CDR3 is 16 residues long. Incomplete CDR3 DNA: TGTGCCAGCAGCTCTATCCGGGACAGGGAGGGGACTGAA. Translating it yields CASSSIRDREGTE. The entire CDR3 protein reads CASSSIRDREGTEAFF.

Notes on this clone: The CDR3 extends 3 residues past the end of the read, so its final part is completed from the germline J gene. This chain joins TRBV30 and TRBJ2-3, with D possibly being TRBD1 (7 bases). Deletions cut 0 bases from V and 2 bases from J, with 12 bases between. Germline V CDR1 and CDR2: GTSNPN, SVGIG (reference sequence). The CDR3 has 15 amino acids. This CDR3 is CAWSVRRGPTDTQYF. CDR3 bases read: TGTGCCTGGAGTGTAAGGAGGGGGCCCACAGATACG.

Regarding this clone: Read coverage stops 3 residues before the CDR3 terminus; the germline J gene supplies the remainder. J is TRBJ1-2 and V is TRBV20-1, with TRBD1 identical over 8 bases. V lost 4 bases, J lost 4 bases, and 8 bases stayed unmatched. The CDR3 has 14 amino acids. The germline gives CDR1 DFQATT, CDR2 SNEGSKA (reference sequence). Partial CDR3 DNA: TGCAGTGCTACAGAAGACAGGGGTGGCTATGGC. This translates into CSATEDRGGYG. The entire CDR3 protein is CSATEDRGGYGYTF.

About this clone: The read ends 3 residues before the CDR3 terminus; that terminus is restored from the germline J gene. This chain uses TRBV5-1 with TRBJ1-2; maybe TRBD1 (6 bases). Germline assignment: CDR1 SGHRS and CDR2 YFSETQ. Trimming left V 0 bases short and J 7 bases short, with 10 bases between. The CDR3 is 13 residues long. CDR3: CASSLEGDFGYTF. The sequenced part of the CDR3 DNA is TGCGCCAGCAGCTTGGAGGGGGATTTTGGC.

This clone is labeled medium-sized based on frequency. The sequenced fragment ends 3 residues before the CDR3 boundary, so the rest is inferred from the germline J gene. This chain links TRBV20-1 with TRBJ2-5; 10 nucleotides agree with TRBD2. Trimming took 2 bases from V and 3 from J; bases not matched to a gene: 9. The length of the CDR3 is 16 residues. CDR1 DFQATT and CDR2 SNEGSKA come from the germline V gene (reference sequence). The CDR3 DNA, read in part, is TGCAGTGCTAGAATCCCGGGACTAGCGAGGGAAGAGACC. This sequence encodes CSARIPGLAREET. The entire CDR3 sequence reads CSARIPGLAREETQYF.

CDR3 DNA, as far as it was read: TGTGCCAGCAGCTTAAACAGGGCCCAAGAGACC. Translated, it gives CASSLNRAQET. The whole CDR3 sequence reads CASSLNRAQETQYF. The chain joins TRBV5-4 to TRBJ2-5; possible D gene TRBD1, 6 bases. From the germline J gene comes the end of the CDR3, since the read stops 3 residues before it. The CDR3 spans 14 residues. The germline V gene encodes CDR1 SGHNT and CDR2 YYREEE (reference sequence). Trimming removed 2 bases at V and 1 base at J, with 9 bases between.

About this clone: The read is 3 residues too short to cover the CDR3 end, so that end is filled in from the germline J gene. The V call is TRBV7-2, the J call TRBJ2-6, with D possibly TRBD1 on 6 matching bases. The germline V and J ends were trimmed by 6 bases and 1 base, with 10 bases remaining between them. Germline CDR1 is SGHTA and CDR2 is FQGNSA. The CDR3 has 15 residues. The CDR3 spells CASRWTASGANVLTF. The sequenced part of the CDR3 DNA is TGTGCCAGCAGATGGACAGCTTCTGGGGCCAACGTC.

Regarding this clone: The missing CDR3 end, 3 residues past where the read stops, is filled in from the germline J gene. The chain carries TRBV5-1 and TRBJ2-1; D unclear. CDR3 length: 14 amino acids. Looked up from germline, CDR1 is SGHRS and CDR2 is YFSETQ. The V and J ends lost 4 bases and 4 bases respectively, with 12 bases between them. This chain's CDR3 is CASSQDTTYNEQFF. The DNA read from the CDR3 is TGCGCCAGCAGCCAGGATACAACGTACAATGAG. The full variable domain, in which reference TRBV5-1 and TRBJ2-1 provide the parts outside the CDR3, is KAGVTQTPRYLIKTRGQQVTLSCSPISGHRSVSWYQQTPGQGLQFLFEYFSETQRNKGNFPGRFSGRQFSNSRSEMNVSTLELGDSALYLCASSQDTTYNEQFFGPGTRLTVL.

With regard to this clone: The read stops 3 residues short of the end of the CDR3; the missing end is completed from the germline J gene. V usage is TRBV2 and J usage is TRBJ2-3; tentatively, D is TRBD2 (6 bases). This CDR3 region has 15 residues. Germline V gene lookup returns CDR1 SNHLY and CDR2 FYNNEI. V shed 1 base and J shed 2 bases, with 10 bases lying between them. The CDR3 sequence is CASSEVGTATDTQYF. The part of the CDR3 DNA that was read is TGTGCCAGCAGTGAAGTAGGGACTGCCACAGATACG.